The clone carrying this T cell receptor (beta chain) was detected only once. Antigen specificity is unknown. The entry originates in a study of T-cell reconstitution after alpha-beta-depleted transplantation in children. General study points: Once a year had passed after transplant, T-cell counts and diversity came mostly from newly produced T cells.

A library of TCRbeta sequences, prepared with unique molecular identifiers, was generated. TCRdb passed the PCR reads through MiXCR, listing each CDR3 protein once. Counted here are approximately 650,000 distinct CDR3 sequences, 13% occurring once; the ten biggest clones make up about 0.79%. The sequence derives from a girl aged 2 to 10 with congenital amegakaryocytic thrombocytopenia, due to receive a stem cell transplant. The sequences come from PBMCs, collected before TCRalphabeta/CD19-depleted stem cell transplant.

CDR3 sequence: CASSLGRAVDEQFF. The DNA for the CDR3 is TGTGCCAGCAGCCTCGGAAGGGCCGTAGATGAGCAGTTCTTC. This sequence joins TRBV3-1 and TRBJ2-1; D remains unclear. The CDR3 is 14 residues long. Trimming left V 4 bases short and J 8 bases short, with 15 bases between. Germline lookup yields CDR1 LGHDT and CDR2 YNNKEL (reference sequence).